The 21 T cell receptor beta chains listed next were all sequenced from one sample in a study of cytomegalovirus exposure and HLA in healthy donors. Researchers ran the PCR with 60 Vbeta and 13 Jbeta primers. Profiled with immunoSEQ multiplex PCR; TCRdb holds only in-frame clones, not every one. The data show just under 95,000 clones, about four fifths seen once. Sequences were obtained from PBMCs. The source is a human donor in good health.

J is TRBJ1-1 and V is TRBV7-2; TRBD1 agrees at 7 bases. Trimming removed 4 bases from V and 6 bases from J; junction bases left unmatched: 2. The CDR3 consists of 12 residues. The V gene's germline CDR1 is SGHTA and CDR2 FQGNSA. The CDR3, as DNA: TGTGCCAGCAGCTGGGACAGCCCTGAAGCTTTCTTT. Protein sequence: CASSWDSPEAFF.

V and J are TRBV19 and TRBJ2-3, with TRBD1 identical over 10 bases. V shed 1 base, J shed 0 bases, and the junction held 4 bases outside the gene matches. CDR3 length equals 17 residues. Germline values: CDR1 LNHDA, CDR2 SQIVND (reference sequence). CDR3 sequence reads: CASSIGTGGTSTDTQYF. The CDR3 bases are TGTGCCAGTAGTATAGGGACAGGGGGAACTAGCACAGATACGCAGTATTTT. Filled out from reference TRBV19 and TRBJ2-3, the complete variable domain reads DGGITQSPKYLFRKEGQNVTLSCEQNLNHDAMYWYRQDPGQGLRLIYYSQIVNDFQKGDIAEGYSVSREKKESFPLTVTSAQKNPTAFYLCASSIGTGGTSTDTQYFGPGTRLTVL.

CDR3 residues: CAWRPGTGGSPLHF. The DNA of the CDR3 is TGTGCCTGGAGGCCCGGGACAGGGGGTTCACCCCTCCACTTT. The chain links TRBV30 to TRBJ1-6, with 11 bases matching TRBD1. The CDR3 is 14 amino acids. Germline V gives CDR1 GTSNPN, CDR2 SVGIG (reference sequence). Germline trimming cut 3 bases from V and 9 bases from J; bases unmatched to any gene: 4.

The chain is built from TRBV6-5 and TRBJ1-4; D unresolved. The V and J ends lost 3 bases and 14 bases respectively, with 16 bases between them. Germline V gene lookup returns CDR1 MNHEY and CDR2 SVGAGI. This CDR3 region has 13 residues. CDR3 region: CASSYDGLARLFF. In nucleotides, the CDR3 is TGTGCCAGCAGTTATGATGGCTTGGCTCGTCTGTTTTTT.

The rearrangement joins TRBV6-6 to TRBJ2-7; D gene uncertain. The CDR3 is 14 residues long. The germline V gene has CDR1 MNHNY and CDR2 SVGAGI (reference sequence). V was clipped by 6 bases and J by 2 bases, with 14 bases between them. The CDR3 protein is CASSSDLKAYEQYF. The CDR3 DNA follows: TGTGCCAGCAGCTCAGACTTAAAGGCCTACGAGCAGTACTTC.

V is TRBV7-8 and J is TRBJ2-7; 7 bases match TRBD1. V dropped 5 bases and J dropped 6; count of bases not matched to a gene: 4. CDR1 is SGHVS and CDR2 is FQNEAQ in the germline V gene. CDR3 length: 12 amino acids. DNA of the CDR3: TGTGCCAGCAGCAAGGACAGGCGCGAGCAGTACTTC. It specifies CASSKDRREQYF.

This sequence joins TRBV9 and TRBJ2-5, with 8 bases identical to TRBD1. Trimming removed 0 bases from V and 0 bases from J; junction bases left unmatched: 7. The CDR3 contains 17 residues. The germline gives CDR1 SGDLS, CDR2 YYNGEE. The CDR3 region is CASSVAQDRVHQETQYF. CDR3 in DNA: TGTGCCAGCAGCGTAGCCCAGGACAGGGTGCACCAAGAGACCCAGTACTTC.

V gene TRBV5-8 combines with J gene TRBJ2-3, with D tentatively TRBD2 (7 bases). CDR3 size: 14 residues. Germline V gives CDR1 SGHTS, CDR2 YDEGEE. With 1 base removed from V and 6 bases from J, the gap between germline ends came to 12 bases. CDR3 coding DNA: TGTGCCAGCAGCTTGAGGGGGGGCAAGGATACGCAGTATTTT. Protein sequence: CASSLRGGKDTQYF.

The chain uses TRBV5-6 and TRBJ2-6; 7 bases match TRBD2. Germline CDR1 is SGHDT and CDR2 is YYEEEE. This CDR3 is built from 18 residues. With 0 bases clipped from V and 0 bases from J, the junction kept 6 bases outside the gene matches. The CDR3 is CASSLELAQTSGANVLTF. The DNA of the CDR3 is TGTGCCAGCAGCTTGGAACTAGCGCAAACCTCTGGGGCCAACGTCCTGACTTTC.

The V and J genes are TRBV28 and TRBJ1-3; TRBD1 aligns across 8 bases. Germline CDR1 reads MDHEN; CDR2 reads SYDVKM. V dropped 8 bases and J dropped 7; count of bases not matched to a gene: 10. The CDR3 totals 14 residues. The CDR3 DNA is TGTGCCAGCTTCAGTGGGGCAGGGGGCAACACCATATATTTT. Its protein product is CASFSGAGGNTIYF.

The chain joins TRBV29-1 to TRBJ2-5; D not resolved. This CDR3 contains 13 residues. Trimming pared 3 bases from V and 5 bases from J, leaving 13 bases between. Germline V gene data show CDR1 as SQVTM and CDR2 as ANQGSEA. The CDR3 protein is CSVDPGSDETQYF. In nucleotides, the CDR3 is TGCAGCGTTGATCCCGGGTCTGATGAGACCCAGTACTTC.

This chain connects TRBV6-1 to TRBJ1-2; 7 bases map to TRBD1. With V trimmed by 3 bases and J by 8 bases, 3 bases remained unmatched. In germline, CDR1 is MNHNS, CDR2 SASEGT. The CDR3 totals 12 residues. The CDR3 DNA follows: TGTGCCAGCAGTGACAGGGGGTACGGCTACACCTTC. Its protein product is CASSDRGYGYTF.

V usage is TRBV5-4 and J usage is TRBJ2-1, with D uncertain. The ends were cut back, 4 bases at V and 2 bases at J, with 16 bases in the middle. There are 16 residues in the CDR3. Germline assignment: CDR1 SGHNT and CDR2 YYREEE (reference sequence). The CDR3 is CASSPSIQATYNEQFF. The DNA of the CDR3 is TGTGCCAGCAGCCCCTCAATCCAAGCGACCTACAATGAGCAGTTCTTC.

V is TRBV7-3 and J is TRBJ2-3; 7 positions agree with TRBD1. The CDR3 extends over 15 amino acids. J lost 4 bases, V lost 5 bases, and 9 bases had no gene match. In germline, CDR1 is SGHTA, CDR2 FQGTGA. For the CDR3, the DNA is TGTGCCAGCAGCCCCCGACAGGGAAGGGCAGATACGCAGTATTTT. Amino acid sequence: CASSPRQGRADTQYF.

This chain uses TRBV5-1 with TRBJ2-7, with 7 bases lining up with TRBD1. This CDR3 spans 14 amino acids. CDR1 and CDR2 (germline): SGHRS, YFSETQ. The V gene end was trimmed by 0 bases and the J gene end by 3 bases; junction bases not matched to a gene: 3. The CDR3 protein is CASSLAGQHYEQYF. The CDR3, as DNA: TGCGCCAGCAGCTTGGCGGGACAGCACTACGAGCAGTACTTC.

This chain joins TRBV27 and TRBJ2-1; the match to TRBD2 covers 14 bases. Germline V CDR1 and CDR2: MNHEY, SMNVEV (reference sequence). The CDR3 has 17 residues. The V segment lost 3 bases and the J segment 9 bases; nucleotides outside the gene matches: 10. The CDR3 region has the DNA TGTGCCAGCAGTTTCACCTCCGGGACTAGCGGGAGTGCTGAGCAGTTCTTC. This gives the protein CASSFTSGTSGSAEQFF.

The chain links TRBV6-6 to TRBJ2-4; 8 bases are shared with TRBD1. CDR1 MNHNY and CDR2 SVGAGI come from the germline V gene (reference sequence). The CDR3 loop spans 14 amino acids. The trim removed 5 bases at V and 4 bases at J, leaving 4 bases unmatched. The CDR3 nucleotides read TGTGCCAGCAGTCAGGGGACAGGAAAAAACATTCAGTACTTC. Residues: CASSQGTGKNIQYF.

J is TRBJ2-3 and V is TRBV2; TRBD2 matches 7 bases. The length of the CDR3 is 13 residues. The germline gives CDR1 SNHLY, CDR2 FYNNEI. V was clipped by 6 bases and J by 3 bases; unmatched bases: 3. The DNA of the CDR3 is TGTGCCAGCAGGGGGGGGGTAACAGATACGCAGTATTTT. It yields the protein CASRGGVTDTQYF.

This clone came up a few times. This sequence joins TRBV28 and TRBJ2-3; 7 nucleotides agree with TRBD2. The V gene end was trimmed by 6 bases and the J gene end by 4 bases; junction bases not matched to a gene: 7. The CDR3 totals 14 residues. Per the germline V gene, CDR1 is MDHEN and CDR2 is SYDVKM. CDR3 sequence reads: CASRKGGISDTQYF. DNA for the CDR3: TGTGCCAGCAGAAAGGGAGGGATCTCAGATACGCAGTATTTT.

V gene TRBV5-1 combines with J gene TRBJ2-3; 12 bases are shared with TRBD2. V shed 4 bases, J shed 0 bases, and the junction held 3 bases outside the gene matches. The CDR3 is made up of 16 amino acids. Germline lookup yields CDR1 SGHRS and CDR2 YFSETQ. Here the CDR3 DNA reads TGCGCCAGCAGCATAGGGACTAGCGGGAGCACAGATACGCAGTATTTT. Encoded protein: CASSIGTSGSTDTQYF.

This chain links TRBV6-1 with TRBJ2-7; D is possibly TRBD1 (6 bases). V lost 0 bases and J 0 bases, leaving 15 bases between the germline ends. This CDR3 region has 17 residues. Germline V gene lookup returns CDR1 MNHNS and CDR2 SASEGT. As DNA, the CDR3 is TGTGCCAGCAGTGAAGCGTTCGTGCCCAGGGGCTCCTACGAGCAGTACTTC. It encodes CASSEAFVPRGSYEQYF.